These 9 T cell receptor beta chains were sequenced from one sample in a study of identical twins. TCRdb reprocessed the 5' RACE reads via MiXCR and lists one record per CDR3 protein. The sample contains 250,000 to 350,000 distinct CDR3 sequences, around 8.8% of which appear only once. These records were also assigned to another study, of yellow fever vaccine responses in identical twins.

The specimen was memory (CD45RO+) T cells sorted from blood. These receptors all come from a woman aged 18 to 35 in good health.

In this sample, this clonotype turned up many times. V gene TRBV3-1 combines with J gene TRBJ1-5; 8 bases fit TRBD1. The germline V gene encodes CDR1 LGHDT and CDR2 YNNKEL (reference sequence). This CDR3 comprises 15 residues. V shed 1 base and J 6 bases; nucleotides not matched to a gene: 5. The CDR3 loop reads CASSQVPGGGQPQHF. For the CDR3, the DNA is TGTGCCAGCAGCCAAGTTCCAGGGGGCGGTCAGCCCCAGCATTTT. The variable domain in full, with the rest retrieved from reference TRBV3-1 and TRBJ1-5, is DTAVSQTPKYLVTQMGNDKSIKCEQNLGHDTMYWYKQDSKKFLKIMFSYNNKELIINETVPNRFSPKSPDKAHLNLHINSLELGDSAVYFCASSQVPGGGQPQHFGDGTRLSIL.

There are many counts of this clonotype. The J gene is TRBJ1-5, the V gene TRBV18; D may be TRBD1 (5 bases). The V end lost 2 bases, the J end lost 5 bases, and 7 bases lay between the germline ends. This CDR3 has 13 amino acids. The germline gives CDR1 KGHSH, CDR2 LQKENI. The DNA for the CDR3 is TGTGCCAGCTCACCATCCAGGGATCAGCCCCAGCATTTT. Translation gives CASSPSRDQPQHF.

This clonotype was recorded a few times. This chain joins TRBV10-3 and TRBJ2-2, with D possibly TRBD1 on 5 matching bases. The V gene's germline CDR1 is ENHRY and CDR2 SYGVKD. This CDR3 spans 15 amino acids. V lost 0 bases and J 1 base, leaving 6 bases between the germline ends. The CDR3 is CAISESGENTGELFF. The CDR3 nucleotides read TGTGCCATCAGTGAGTCAGGGGAGAACACCGGGGAGCTGTTTTTT.

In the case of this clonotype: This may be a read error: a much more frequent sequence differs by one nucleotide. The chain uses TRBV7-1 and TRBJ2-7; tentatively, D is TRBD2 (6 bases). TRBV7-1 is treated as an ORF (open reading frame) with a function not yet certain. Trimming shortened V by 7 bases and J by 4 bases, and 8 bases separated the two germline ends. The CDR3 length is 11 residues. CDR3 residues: CASMEGYEQYF. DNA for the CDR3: TGTGCCAGCATGGAGGGGTACGAGCAGTACTTC.

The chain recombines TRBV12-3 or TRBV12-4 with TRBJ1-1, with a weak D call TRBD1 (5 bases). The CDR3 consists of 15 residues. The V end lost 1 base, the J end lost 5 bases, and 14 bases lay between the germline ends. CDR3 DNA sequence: TGTGCCAGCAGTTTAGGATCACGGGCAGGGACTGAAGCTTTCTTT. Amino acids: CASSLGSRAGTEAFF.

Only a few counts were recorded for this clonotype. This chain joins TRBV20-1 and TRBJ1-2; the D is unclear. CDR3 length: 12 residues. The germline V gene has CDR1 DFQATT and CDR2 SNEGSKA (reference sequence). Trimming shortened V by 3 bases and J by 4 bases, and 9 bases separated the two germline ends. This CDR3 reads CSASQAPYGYTF. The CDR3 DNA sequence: TGCAGTGCTAGTCAGGCTCCCTATGGCTACACCTTC.

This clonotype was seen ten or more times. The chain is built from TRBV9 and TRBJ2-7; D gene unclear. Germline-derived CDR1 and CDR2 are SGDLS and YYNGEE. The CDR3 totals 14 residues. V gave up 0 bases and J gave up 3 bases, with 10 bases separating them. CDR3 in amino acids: CASSVEVGSYEQYF. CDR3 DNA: TGTGCCAGCAGCGTAGAGGTGGGCAGCTACGAGCAGTACTTC. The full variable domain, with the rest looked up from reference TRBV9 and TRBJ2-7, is DSGVTQTPKHLITATGQRVTLRCSPRSGDLSVYWYQQSLDQGLQFLIQYYNGEERAKGNILERFSAQQFPDLHSELNLSSLELGDSALYFCASSVEVGSYEQYFGPGTRLTVT.

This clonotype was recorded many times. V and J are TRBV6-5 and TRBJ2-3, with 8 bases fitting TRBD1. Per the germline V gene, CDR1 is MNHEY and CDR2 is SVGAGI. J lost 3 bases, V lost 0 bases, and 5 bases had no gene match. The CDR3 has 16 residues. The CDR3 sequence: CASSYSRWTGTDTQYF. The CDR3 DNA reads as TGTGCCAGCAGTTACTCGAGATGGACAGGGACAGATACGCAGTATTTT.

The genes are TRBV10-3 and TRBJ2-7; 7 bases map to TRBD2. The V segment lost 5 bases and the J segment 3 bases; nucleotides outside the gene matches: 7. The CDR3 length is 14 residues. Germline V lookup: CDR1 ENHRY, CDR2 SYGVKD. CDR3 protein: CAISQRGEGYEQYF. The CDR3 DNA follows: TGTGCCATCAGTCAGCGGGGAGAAGGCTACGAGCAGTACTTC.